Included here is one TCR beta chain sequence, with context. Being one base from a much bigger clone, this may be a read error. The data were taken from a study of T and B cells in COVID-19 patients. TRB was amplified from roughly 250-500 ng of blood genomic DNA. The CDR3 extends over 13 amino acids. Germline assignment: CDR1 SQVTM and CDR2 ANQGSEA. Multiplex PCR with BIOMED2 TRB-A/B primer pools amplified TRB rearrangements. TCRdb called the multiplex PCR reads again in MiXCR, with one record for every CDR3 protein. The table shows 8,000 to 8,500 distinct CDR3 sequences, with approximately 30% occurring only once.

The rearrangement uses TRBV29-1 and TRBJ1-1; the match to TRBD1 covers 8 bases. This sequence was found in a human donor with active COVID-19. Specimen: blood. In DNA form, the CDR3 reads TGCAGCGTTGAAAGAGACAGGGGCACTAAAGCTTTCTTT. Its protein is CSVERDRGTKAFF.